One and the same sample provided the 27 T cell receptor beta chains below, sequenced in a study of beta chain features in type 1 diabetes. Of the isolated RNA, all was reverse transcribed, and so the sequenced material was expressed TCRB transcripts. TCRdb's table, derived via immunoSEQ multiplex PCR, lists solely in-frame clones and lacks some. The data show more than 300,000 clones, approximately 16% seen once. Sequenced sample: naive CD4+ T cells from blood. Every receptor here comes from a woman aged 18-29 years in good health.

The chain joins TRBV28 to TRBJ2-3; perhaps TRBD1 as D (6 bases). This CDR3 has 13 amino acids. V was cut by 8 bases and J by 6 bases, with 15 bases left in between. Germline values: CDR1 MDHEN, CDR2 SYDVKM. CDR3: CASGIPGADTQYF. Written as DNA, the CDR3 is TGTGCCAGCGGGATACCAGGGGCGGATACGCAGTATTTT.

A few counts support this clone. The same CDR3 also results from other DNA sequences found in this sample. The chain uses TRBV30 and TRBJ2-5; TRBD2 aligns across 10 bases. The CDR3 has 15 amino acids. CDR1 and CDR2 from the germline V gene are GTSNPN and SVGIG (reference sequence). With 1 base clipped from V and 4 bases from J, the junction kept 6 bases outside the gene matches. The CDR3 sequence is CAWSGLAGGRETQYF. CDR3 in DNA: TGTGCCTGGAGTGGATTAGCGGGAGGTAGAGAGACCCAGTACTTC.

This clone was seen more than once but under ten times. The chain has TRBV29-1 and TRBJ2-2; weak D call: TRBD1 (7 bases). Germline loops: CDR1 SQVTM, CDR2 ANQGSEA. The CDR3 is 14 residues long. Deletions cut 4 bases from V and 6 bases from J, with 15 bases between. DNA of the CDR3: TGCAGCGTTGGAGCAGGGGGGAATTCCGGGGAGCTGTTTTTT. Amino acids: CSVGAGGNSGELFF.

This clone was picked up a small number of times. The J gene is TRBJ2-7, the V gene TRBV27, with TRBD2 matching 14 bases. Trimming removed 5 bases from V and 5 bases from J; junction bases left unmatched: 5. The CDR3 extends over 15 amino acids. Germline values: CDR1 MNHEY, CDR2 SMNVEV (reference sequence). In nucleotides, the CDR3 is TGTGCCAGCAGTACCCAGGGACTAGCGGGAGACGAGCAGTACTTC. This gives the protein CASSTQGLAGDEQYF.

The gene calls are TRBV6-5 and TRBJ1-2, with D tentatively TRBD1 (6 bases). The CDR3 has 16 amino acids. Germline-derived CDR1 and CDR2 are MNHEY and SVGAGI. V was pared by 0 bases and J by 5 bases, with 16 bases between. The CDR3 reads CASSYSWGRRNYGYTF. CDR3 bases: TGTGCCAGCAGTTACTCGTGGGGGCGCAGGAATTATGGCTACACCTTC.

This clone was observed a handful of times. V gene TRBV28 combines with J gene TRBJ2-7; 10 bases match TRBD1. Germline-derived CDR1 and CDR2 are MDHEN and SYDVKM. V was clipped by 4 bases and J by 2 bases; unmatched bases: 8. The CDR3 extends over 16 amino acids. The DNA of the CDR3 is TGTGCCAGCAGTTCCTCGGGGGGACAGGGGCCCTACGAGCAGTACTTC. Protein product: CASSSSGGQGPYEQYF.

This clone has only a few counts. This chain links TRBV9 with TRBJ2-1; 14 positions match TRBD2. Trimming cost V 0 bases and J 9 bases; bases outside gene matches: 5. The CDR3 has 16 amino acids. Germline V lookup: CDR1 SGDLS, CDR2 YYNGEE. CDR3 protein: CASSVGRLAGGPEQFF. The DNA of the CDR3 is TGTGCCAGCAGCGTAGGTAGACTAGCGGGAGGGCCTGAGCAGTTCTTC.

This clone was counted a few times. The J gene is TRBJ2-1, the V gene TRBV5-1; 7 bases match TRBD1. The V and J ends lost 0 bases and 6 bases, in that order; junction bases with no gene match: 12. The CDR3 spans 17 residues. Germline V CDR1 and CDR2: SGHRS, YFSETQ. The CDR3 sequence: CASSLVSWTGSSNEQFF. In DNA form, the CDR3 reads TGCGCCAGCAGCTTGGTCTCTTGGACAGGTTCCAGCAATGAGCAGTTCTTC.

The chain combines TRBV27 with TRBJ2-7, with 8 bases aligning to TRBD1. There are 16 residues in the CDR3. Unmatched junction bases numbered 11, after V lost 5 bases and J lost 2 bases. Germline lookup yields CDR1 MNHEY and CDR2 SMNVEV (reference sequence). Written as DNA, the CDR3 is TGTGCCAGCAGTCCCAAGTCCCAGGGGGCCACCTACGAGCAGTACTTC. Protein product: CASSPKSQGATYEQYF.

There are a few counts of this clone. The junction departs from the called germline gene at one end, perhaps through a read error. The rearrangement links TRBV15 to TRBJ2-7, with 8 nucleotides matching TRBD1. Germline V gene sequence: CDR1 LNHNV, CDR2 YYDKDF (reference sequence). CDR3 length: 11 amino acids. The CDR3 nucleotides read TGTGCCACCAGCAGAGATGGACAGGGACACTTC. It translates to CATSRDGQGHF.

The V call is TRBV18, the J call TRBJ2-7; TRBD1 matches at 10 bases. The CDR3 extends over 15 amino acids. Germline V gene sequence: CDR1 KGHSH, CDR2 LQKENI. V shed 3 bases and J 6 bases; nucleotides not matched to a gene: 8. The CDR3 coding sequence is TGTGCCAGCTCACCGCGGGGACAGGGGAAAGGCGAGCAGTACTTC. It is translated as CASSPRGQGKGEQYF.

This clone appeared a few times. The gene calls are TRBV7-9 and TRBJ2-5, with D possibly being TRBD2 (6 bases). CDR3 length: 14 amino acids. Trimming stripped 5 bases from V and 4 bases from J, with 14 bases between. The V gene's germline CDR1 is SEHNR and CDR2 FQNEAQ (reference sequence). The CDR3 DNA sequence: TGTGCCAGCAGCCAACCCGGGGGAGCAGAGACCCAGTACTTC. Encoded protein: CASSQPGGAETQYF.

A few counts support this clone. This chain links TRBV19 with TRBJ2-7, with D possibly matching TRBD2 (6 bases). The CDR3 length is 13 residues. The germline V gene has CDR1 LNHDA and CDR2 SQIVND (reference sequence). V gave up 5 bases and J gave up 10 bases, with 18 bases separating them. The CDR3 region is CASSGGEGAKQYF. CDR3 DNA: TGTGCCAGTAGTGGCGGGGAAGGCGCGAAACAGTACTTC.

On this clone itself: Other DNA sequences in the same sample also yield this CDR3. The V gene is TRBV9, the J gene TRBJ2-7; TRBD1 aligns across 7 bases. Germline CDR1 and CDR2: SGDLS and YYNGEE. V lost 0 bases to trimming and J lost 3 bases; unmatched junction nucleotides: 3. This CDR3 is built from 14 residues. CDR3 sequence (DNA): TGTGCCAGCAGCGTAGGCCAGGGGGTCTACGAGCAGTACTTC. Its protein product is CASSVGQGVYEQYF.

The rearrangement links TRBV28 to TRBJ2-3, with 8 bases that match TRBD1. CDR1 MDHEN and CDR2 SYDVKM come from the germline V gene. The CDR3 loop spans 15 amino acids. V lost 3 bases, J lost 5 bases, and 7 bases stayed unmatched. The CDR3 sequence: CASSFGGRGQDTQYF. CDR3 in DNA: TGTGCCAGCAGTTTTGGTGGCAGGGGGCAAGATACGCAGTATTTT.

This sequence joins TRBV30 and TRBJ2-1, with TRBD1 matching 11 bases. CDR3 length: 15 residues. Germline loops: CDR1 GTSNPN, CDR2 SVGIG (reference sequence). The V gene end was trimmed by 2 bases and the J gene end by 9 bases; junction bases not matched to a gene: 9. The CDR3 region has the DNA TGTGCCTGGAGTCACGCCGGGACAGGGGGATTTGAGCAGTTCTTC. It translates to CAWSHAGTGGFEQFF.

CDR3 residues: CASSVRGGDRTDTQYF. The CDR3, as DNA: TGTGCCAGCAGTGTCCGGGGGGGCGATCGCACAGATACGCAGTATTTT. The chain recombines TRBV28 with TRBJ2-3; 8 nucleotides align to TRBD2. This CDR3 is 16 amino acids long. V trimming: 5 bases; J trimming: 1 base; junction bases outside the gene matches: 8. CDR1 and CDR2 (germline): MDHEN, SYDVKM. Full variable domain (rest looked up from reference TRBV28 and TRBJ2-3): DVKVTQSSRYLVKRTGEKVFLECVQDMDHENMFWYRQDPGLGLRLIYFSYDVKMKEKGDIPEGYSVSREKKERFSLILESASTNQTSMYLCASSVRGGDRTDTQYFGPGTRLTVL.

The chain has TRBV4-2 and TRBJ2-1; D may be TRBD2 (6 bases). Germline V gene lookup returns CDR1 LGHNA and CDR2 YNFKEQ. CDR3 length: 16 amino acids. V lost 6 bases, J lost 3 bases, and 18 bases lay in between. The CDR3 here is CASRQSTGTHYNEQFF. The CDR3 DNA is TGTGCCAGCAGGCAATCCACCGGGACTCACTACAATGAGCAGTTCTTC.

This clone was counted only a few times. The chain carries TRBV5-4 and TRBJ2-3, with 8 bases identical to TRBD2. V shed 4 bases, J shed 3 bases, and the junction held 13 bases outside the gene matches. Looked up from germline, CDR1 is SGHNT and CDR2 is YYREEE (reference sequence). CDR3 length: 17 amino acids. CDR3 bases: TGTGCCAGCAGCCTGGGAGGAGGGACTAGGATAACAGATACGCAGTATTTT. This translates into CASSLGGGTRITDTQYF.

The rearrangement joins TRBV19 to TRBJ1-5, with D possibly TRBD1 on 5 matching bases. Germline CDR1 and CDR2: LNHDA and SQIVND (reference sequence). V shed 2 bases and J shed 4 bases, with 12 bases lying between them. This CDR3 is 15 amino acids long. DNA of the CDR3: TGTGCCAGTAGTATACAGCGGGGCCGGAATCAGCCCCAGCATTTT. As protein: CASSIQRGRNQPQHF. The full variable domain, in which reference TRBV19 and TRBJ1-5 provide the parts outside the CDR3, is DGGITQSPKYLFRKEGQNVTLSCEQNLNHDAMYWYRQDPGQGLRLIYYSQIVNDFQKGDIAEGYSVSREKKESFPLTVTSAQKNPTAFYLCASSIQRGRNQPQHFGDGTRLSIL.

The chain recombines TRBV27 with TRBJ2-3; TRBD2 matches 11 bases. J lost 2 bases, V lost 4 bases, and 2 bases had no gene match. The CDR3 loop spans 15 amino acids. Germline assignment: CDR1 MNHEY and CDR2 SMNVEV (reference sequence). The CDR3 protein is CASSSGLAATDTQYF. CDR3 in DNA: TGTGCCAGCAGTTCGGGACTAGCGGCCACAGATACGCAGTATTTT.

The rearrangement joins TRBV2 to TRBJ2-1; maybe TRBD2 (6 bases). V lost 4 bases to trimming and J lost 14 bases, with 12 bases between them. This CDR3 is 11 amino acids long. Germline values: CDR1 SNHLY, CDR2 FYNNEI. The CDR3 region is CASSATRIKFF. CDR3 DNA sequence: TGTGCCAGCAGTGCGACTAGAATAAAGTTCTTC.

CDR3 in amino acids: CASSPSQGAGYTF. The CDR3 coding sequence is TGTGCCAGCAGCCCCTCACAGGGGGCCGGCTACACCTTC. This rearrangement joins TRBV14 to TRBJ1-2; 9 bases agree with TRBD1. Germline CDR1 reads SGHDN; CDR2 reads FVKESK. J gave up 8 bases and V 4 bases, and 5 bases lay outside the gene matches. CDR3 length equals 13 residues.

V gene TRBV29-1 combines with J gene TRBJ2-1, with 10 bases aligning to TRBD2. Germline V gives CDR1 SQVTM, CDR2 ANQGSEA. The CDR3 is 13 amino acids. The ends lost 6 bases at V and 8 bases at J; junction bases unmatched: 7. The DNA for the CDR3 is TGCAGCGTCGGACTAGCGGAGAAGGATGAGCAGTTCTTC. Translation gives CSVGLAEKDEQFF.

This clone was counted a few times. This chain joins TRBV29-1 and TRBJ2-7; 7 bases align to TRBD1. Germline V CDR1 and CDR2: SQVTM, ANQGSEA. V was pared by 6 bases and J by 3 bases, with 11 bases of the junction left unmatched. The CDR3 is 14 amino acids. Written as DNA, the CDR3 is TGCAGCGTCCCGGGTGCGGCAGGGGGCTACGAGCAGTACTTC. Protein: CSVPGAAGGYEQYF.

This clone was seen a few times. The chain has TRBV21-1 and TRBJ2-7; the table gives TRBD1 as D, unverified against the DNA. TRBV21-1 is recorded as a pseudogene. The CDR3 is 15 residues long. The chain's CDR3 is CASSRQDSANYEQYF. The DNA for the CDR3 is TGTGCCAGCAGCCGACAGGACTCGGCCAACTACGAGCAGTACTTC.

CDR3 region: CASSPNKGTAGELFF. In nucleotides, the CDR3 is TGTGCCAGCAGTCCGAATAAGGGGACAGCCGGGGAGCTGTTTTTT. The J gene is TRBJ2-2, the V gene TRBV28, with TRBD1 matching over 7 bases. V lost 5 bases to trimming and J lost 6 bases; unmatched junction nucleotides: 9. The CDR3 is made up of 15 amino acids. CDR1 is MDHEN and CDR2 is SYDVKM in the germline V gene.